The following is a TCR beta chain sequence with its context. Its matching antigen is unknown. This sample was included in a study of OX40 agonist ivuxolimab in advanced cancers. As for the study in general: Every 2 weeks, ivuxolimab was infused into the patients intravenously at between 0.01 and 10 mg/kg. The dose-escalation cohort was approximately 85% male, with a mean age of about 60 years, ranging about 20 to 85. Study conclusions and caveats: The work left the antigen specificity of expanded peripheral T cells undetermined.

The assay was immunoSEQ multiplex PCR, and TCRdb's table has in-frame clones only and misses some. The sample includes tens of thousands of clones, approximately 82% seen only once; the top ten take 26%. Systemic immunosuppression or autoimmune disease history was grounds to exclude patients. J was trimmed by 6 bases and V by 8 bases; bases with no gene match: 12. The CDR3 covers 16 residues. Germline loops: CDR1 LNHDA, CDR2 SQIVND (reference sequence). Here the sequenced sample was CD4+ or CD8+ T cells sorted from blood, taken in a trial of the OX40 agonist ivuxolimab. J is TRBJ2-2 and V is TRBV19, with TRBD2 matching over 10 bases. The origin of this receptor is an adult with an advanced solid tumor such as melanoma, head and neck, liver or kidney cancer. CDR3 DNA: TGTGCCAGTTCTTTAGCGGGGGGCGGGTCGGCCGGGGAGCTGTTTTTT. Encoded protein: CASSLAGGGSAGELFF.